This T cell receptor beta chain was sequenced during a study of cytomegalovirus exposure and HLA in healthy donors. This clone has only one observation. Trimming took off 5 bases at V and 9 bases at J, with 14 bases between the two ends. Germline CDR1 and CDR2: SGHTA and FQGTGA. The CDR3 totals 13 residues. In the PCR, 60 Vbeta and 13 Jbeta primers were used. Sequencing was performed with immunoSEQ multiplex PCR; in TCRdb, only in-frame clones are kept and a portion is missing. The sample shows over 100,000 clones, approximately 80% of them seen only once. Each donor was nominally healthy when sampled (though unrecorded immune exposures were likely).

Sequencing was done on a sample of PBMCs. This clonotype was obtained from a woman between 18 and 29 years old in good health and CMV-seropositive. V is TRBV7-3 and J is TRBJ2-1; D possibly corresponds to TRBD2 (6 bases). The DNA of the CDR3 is TGTGCCAGCAGCAAAGAGGTGGGGGGTGAGCAGTTCTTC. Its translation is CASSKEVGGEQFF.